Described below is a single TCR beta chain sequence and its context. Libraries were prepared by immunoSEQ multiplex PCR; TCRdb keeps only in-frame clonotypes and omits some of them. Counted here are 50,000 to 70,000 clones, around 93% occurring once; the ten biggest clones make up less than 5.5%. The germline V gene encodes CDR1 SGHTS and CDR2 YDEGEE. The CDR3 sequence is 13 residues long. The V gene lost 1 base and the J gene lost 7 bases, with 9 bases spanning the gap. The data were taken from a study of technical replicates of blood from a few donors. V is TRBV5-8 and J is TRBJ1-5; the D is unclear. The sequencing input was PBMCs. This clonotype originated in a human donor in good health. Some clones in this sample may be carry-over from other donors' samples. CDR3 coding DNA: TGTGCCAGCAGCTTGCCAACGGGGCAGCCCCAGCATTTT. Its protein product is CASSLPTGQPQHF.